One TCR beta chain is described in this entry. No antigen is known for it. The junction departs from the called germline gene at one end, perhaps through a read error. These data belong to a study of graft-versus-host responses after intestinal transplantation. Looking at the study overall: As for transplant type, recipients had multivisceral, liver-intestinal, or isolated intestinal grafts. All of the recipients had induction that used anti-thymocyte globulin, then tacrolimus and steroids for two to four years. Study observations and caveats: Across patients carrying graft-donor T cell macrochimerism, allografts held high graft-versus-host to host-versus-graft clonal ratios.

The graft tissue was processed, and this released both intraepithelial and lamina propria lymphocytes. In germline, CDR1 is SGDLS, CDR2 YYNGEE. CDR3 length: 17 amino acids. Produced via immunoSEQ multiplex PCR; TCRdb's table is partial and in-frame only. The sample consists of about 15,000 clones, around 79% of them appearing once. Here the sequenced sample was ileum tissue, taken around 69 weeks after intestinal transplant. This chain uses TRBV9 with TRBJ1-3; TRBD1 might be the D (6 bases). The clonotype was recovered from a human patient who received an intestinal transplant, so some T cells may come from the graft donor. CDR3 sequence: CVSSDSGGFYSGNTIYF. The CDR3 region has the DNA TGTGTCAGCAGCGACAGCGGGGGCTTTTACTCTGGAAACACCATATATTTT.